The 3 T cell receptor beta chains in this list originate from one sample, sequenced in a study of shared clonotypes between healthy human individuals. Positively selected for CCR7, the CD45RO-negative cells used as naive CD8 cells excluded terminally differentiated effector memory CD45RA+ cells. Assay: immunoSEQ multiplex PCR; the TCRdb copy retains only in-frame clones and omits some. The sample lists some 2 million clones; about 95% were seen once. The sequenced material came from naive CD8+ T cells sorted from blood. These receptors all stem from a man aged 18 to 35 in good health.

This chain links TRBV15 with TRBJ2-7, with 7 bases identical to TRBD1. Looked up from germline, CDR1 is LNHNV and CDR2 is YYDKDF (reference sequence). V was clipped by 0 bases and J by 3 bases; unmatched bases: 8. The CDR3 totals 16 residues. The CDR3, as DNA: TGTGCCACCAGCAGAGATGTAGAGGGGGCGAGCTACGAGCAGTACTTC. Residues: CATSRDVEGASYEQYF.

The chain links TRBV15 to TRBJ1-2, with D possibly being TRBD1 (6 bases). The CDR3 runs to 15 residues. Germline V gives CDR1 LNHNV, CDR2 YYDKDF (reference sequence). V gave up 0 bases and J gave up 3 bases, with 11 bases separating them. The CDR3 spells CATSREGGADYGYTF. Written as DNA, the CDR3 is TGTGCCACCAGCAGAGAAGGGGGGGCGGACTATGGCTACACCTTC.

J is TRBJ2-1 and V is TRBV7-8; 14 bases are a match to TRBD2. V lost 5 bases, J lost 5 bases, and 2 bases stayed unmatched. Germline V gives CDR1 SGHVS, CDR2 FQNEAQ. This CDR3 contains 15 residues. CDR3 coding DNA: TGTGCCAGCAGCCCGGGACTAGCGGGAGACAATGAGCAGTTCTTC. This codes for CASSPGLAGDNEQFF.